The 30 T cell receptor beta chains presented below share a single source sample, sequenced in a study of beta chain features in type 1 diabetes. Findings and limits, study-wide: Moderate but significant shortening of TCRB CDR3s was recorded in all four CD4+ subsets from Type 1 diabetes patients.

Their cognate antigens are unknown. Expressed TCRB transcripts were sequenced after all isolated RNA was converted to cDNA. Method: immunoSEQ multiplex PCR; TCRdb's copy keeps in-frame clones and lacks some. The repertoire holds hundreds of thousands of clones, with over 10% as singletons. Sequencing was performed on naive CD4+ T cells from blood. These receptors were collected from a man in his late teens or twenties with type 1 diabetes.

The table lists this clone with a few counts. The sample has other DNA sequences that encode this CDR3 too. The chain recombines TRBV4-1 with TRBJ1-5, with D hard to call. The V gene's germline CDR1 is MGHRA and CDR2 YSYEKL. This CDR3 contains 15 residues. The V end was cut by 0 bases, the J end by 0 bases, with 6 bases between. CDR3 DNA: TGCGCCAGCAGCCAAGAGACGGGTAGCAATCAGCCCCAGCATTTT. Translated: CASSQETGSNQPQHF.

The chain combines TRBV28 with TRBJ2-5; D may correspond to TRBD1 or TRBD2 (5 bases each). The closer fit of TRBJ2-7 to the DNA end suggests the J call may be wrong. The CDR3 has 14 residues. Looked up from germline, CDR1 is MDHEN and CDR2 is SYDVKM. CDR3 DNA sequence: TGTGCCAGCATGACATGGGGGAGATCCTACGAGCAGTACTTC. Residues: CASMTWGRSYEQYF.

This clone has just a few counts. The chain combines TRBV2 with TRBJ2-1; 11 positions match TRBD2. The trim removed 7 bases at V and 2 bases at J, leaving 4 bases unmatched. The CDR3 contains 15 residues. Germline CDR1 SNHLY, CDR2 FYNNEI. The CDR3 nucleotides are TGTGCCAGCACCCTGACTAGCGGGGCCTACAATGAGCAGTTCTTC. It translates to CASTLTSGAYNEQFF.

This chain uses TRBV6-5 with TRBJ1-2, with D uncertain. Germline V gene data show CDR1 as MNHEY and CDR2 as SVGAGI. V was pared by 2 bases and J by 4 bases, with 8 bases between. The CDR3 has 13 residues. The CDR3 loop is CASSYEAFYGYTF. Written as DNA, the CDR3 is TGTGCCAGCAGTTACGAGGCATTCTATGGCTACACCTTC.

V usage is TRBV10-3 and J usage is TRBJ2-5; 10 positions agree with TRBD1. The CDR3 covers 13 residues. Germline trimming cut 6 bases from V and 11 bases from J; bases unmatched to any gene: 9. From germline, CDR1 is ENHRY and CDR2 SYGVKD. CDR3 DNA sequence: TGTGCCATCAGCGAAGACAGGGGGCAGGAGCAGTACTTC. It specifies CAISEDRGQEQYF.

The rearrangement uses TRBV27 and TRBJ2-6; D not certain. V was cut by 4 bases and J by 3 bases, with 10 bases left in between. This CDR3 contains 15 residues. Germline V CDR1 and CDR2: MNHEY, SMNVEV (reference sequence). CDR3 in DNA: TGTGCCAGCAGTTGGGCACAAGGTGGGGCCAACGTCCTGACTTTC. It codes for CASSWAQGGANVLTF.

This clone was seen a handful of times. Other DNA sequences in the sample encode the same CDR3. The chain combines TRBV20-1 with TRBJ2-7; D gene ambiguous. Germline values: CDR1 DFQATT, CDR2 SNEGSKA (reference sequence). V shed 6 bases and J shed 2 bases, with 8 bases lying between them. This CDR3 comprises 11 residues. Written as DNA, the CDR3 is TGCAGTGCGAAAGGCCCCTACGAGCAGTACTTC. This codes for CSAKGPYEQYF.

This chain uses TRBV13 with TRBJ2-6; no reliable D call. The CDR3 spans 18 residues. V lost 5 bases, J lost 2 bases, and 19 bases lay in between. Germline CDR1 is PRHDT and CDR2 is FYEKMQ (reference sequence). The CDR3 loop reads CASSRLDPVTPGANVLTF. CDR3 nucleotide sequence: TGTGCCAGCAGCCGTCTAGACCCCGTTACCCCTGGGGCCAACGTCCTGACTTTC.

This clone was seen a few times. The chain combines TRBV10-3 with TRBJ2-7; perhaps D is TRBD1 or TRBD2 (6 bases each). Trimming shortened V by 5 bases and J by 0 bases, and 8 bases separated the two germline ends. CDR1 is ENHRY and CDR2 is SYGVKD in the germline V gene. The CDR3 contains 13 residues. CDR3 sequence (DNA): TGTGCCATCAGTAGGGGGGACTCCTACGAGCAGTACTTC. Protein product: CAISRGDSYEQYF.

The chain is built from TRBV14 and TRBJ1-1; D might be TRBD1 (6 bases). V was trimmed by 6 bases and J by 0 bases, leaving 20 bases between them. Germline assignment: CDR1 SGHDN and CDR2 FVKESK. This CDR3 region has 17 residues. The CDR3 DNA follows: TGTGCCAGCAGTCCCGGGGGCCGGGTAGTAATGAACACTGAAGCTTTCTTT. It translates to CASSPGGRVVMNTEAFF. Looking up the rest from reference TRBV14 and TRBJ1-1 gives the full variable domain: EAGVTQFPSHSVIEKGQTVTLRCDPISGHDNLYWYRRVMGKEIKFLLHFVKESKQDESGMPNNRFLAERTGGTYSTLKVQPAELEDSGVYFCASSPGGRVVMNTEAFFGQGTRLTVV.

V and J are TRBV2 and TRBJ1-5; possible D gene TRBD1, 6 bases. The ends were cut back, 5 bases at V and 12 bases at J, with 17 bases in the middle. CDR3 length: 13 amino acids. Germline V CDR1 and CDR2: SNHLY, FYNNEI. For the CDR3, the DNA is TGTGCCAGCAGTCAACACGTAGGGGGTATCCAGCATTTT. Translating it yields CASSQHVGGIQHF.

The J gene is TRBJ2-3, the V gene TRBV5-6; D is unclear. The germline V gene has CDR1 SGHDT and CDR2 YYEEEE. This CDR3 has 17 amino acids. V lost 2 bases, J lost 0 bases, and 16 bases lay in between. CDR3 sequence (DNA): TGTGCCAGCAGCTTAATGGGTGAATCCCCTAGCACAGATACGCAGTATTTT. This sequence encodes CASSLMGESPSTDTQYF.

This clone was observed a few times. The rearrangement joins TRBV27 to TRBJ2-7; D gene ambiguous. Trimming pared 6 bases from V and 5 bases from J, leaving 20 bases between. There are 15 residues in the CDR3. CDR1 and CDR2 (germline): MNHEY, SMNVEV (reference sequence). The CDR3 loop is CASSLSVISHHEQYF. The CDR3 DNA reads TGTGCCAGCAGCCTAAGTGTTATTTCTCATCACGAGCAGTACTTC.

This clone was observed a few times. The chain uses TRBV4-1 and TRBJ1-3; 9 bases map to TRBD1. Looked up from germline, CDR1 is MGHRA and CDR2 is YSYEKL. V lost 1 base to trimming and J lost 9 bases; unmatched junction nucleotides: 4. The CDR3 runs 14 residues. The CDR3 region is CASSQGGQGVTIYF. The CDR3 DNA follows: TGCGCCAGCAGCCAAGGGGGACAGGGAGTCACCATATATTTT.

This clone was seen only a few times. The chain couples TRBV18 to TRBJ1-1, with a weak D call TRBD1 (5 bases). The CDR3 sequence is 15 residues long. The germline V gene has CDR1 KGHSH and CDR2 LQKENI. The V end was cut by 3 bases, the J end by 1 base, with 12 bases between. This CDR3 reads CASSPNWQGNTEAFF. CDR3 sequence (DNA): TGTGCCAGCTCACCTAATTGGCAGGGGAACACTGAAGCTTTCTTT.

This clone showed up just a few times. The chain joins TRBV10-3 to TRBJ1-1; D not certain. Germline V CDR1 and CDR2: ENHRY, SYGVKD. This CDR3 is built from 15 residues. Trimming stripped 4 bases from V and 3 bases from J, with 15 bases between. The chain's CDR3 is CAISGRDPGDTEAFF. For the CDR3, the DNA is TGTGCCATCAGTGGCCGAGATCCGGGAGACACTGAAGCTTTCTTT.

This chain joins TRBV7-9 and TRBJ2-3, with 11 bases fitting TRBD2. The trim removed 5 bases at V and 5 bases at J, leaving 6 bases unmatched. Germline values: CDR1 SEHNR, CDR2 FQNEAQ (reference sequence). The length of the CDR3 is 15 residues. DNA of the CDR3: TGTGCCAGCAGCCATAGCGGGGGGGCTGAAGATACGCAGTATTTT. Protein sequence: CASSHSGGAEDTQYF.

The CDR3 sequence: CATSRDRGRYQPQHF. The CDR3 DNA is TGTGCCACCAGCAGAGATCGGGGCAGGTATCAGCCCCAGCATTTT. The rearrangement uses TRBV15 and TRBJ1-5, with D maybe TRBD1 (5 bases). The CDR3 is 15 residues long. V lost 0 bases and J lost 5, with 11 bases in between. Germline V gene data show CDR1 as LNHNV and CDR2 as YYDKDF (reference sequence).

The chain uses TRBV7-9 and TRBJ1-4; 7 bases match TRBD1. The germline V gene encodes CDR1 SEHNR and CDR2 FQNEAQ (reference sequence). Trimming at V came to 4 bases and at J to 8 bases, leaving 4 bases not matched to a gene. This CDR3 comprises 13 residues. The CDR3 sequence: CASSWGQSEKLFF. In DNA form, the CDR3 reads TGTGCCAGCAGCTGGGGACAGTCCGAAAAACTGTTTTTT.

This clone was observed a handful of times. The chain couples TRBV10-3 to TRBJ2-3; 7 nucleotides agree with TRBD1. This CDR3 is 13 amino acids long. With 4 bases clipped from V and 4 bases from J, the junction kept 2 bases outside the gene matches. From germline, CDR1 is ENHRY and CDR2 SYGVKD. The DNA of the CDR3 is TGTGCCATCAGTGTGCAGGGGGCAGATACGCAGTATTTT. It yields the protein CAISVQGADTQYF.

This clone was seen only once. CDR3 loop: CASSPFPSYGYTF. The CDR3 DNA follows: TGTGCCAGCAGCCCCTTCCCCTCATATGGCTACACCTTC. This chain links TRBV7-6 with TRBJ1-2; no reliable D call. Between the trimmed V and J ends, which lost 5 bases and 5 bases, there was a span of 12 bases. This CDR3 is 13 amino acids long. Germline CDR1 reads SGHVS; CDR2 reads FNYEAQ.

This clone was seen a few times. The V gene is TRBV7-9, the J gene TRBJ1-2, with 9 bases that match TRBD1. The CDR3 is made up of 16 amino acids. The V gene end was trimmed by 2 bases and the J gene end by 8 bases; junction bases not matched to a gene: 12. Germline CDR1 is SEHNR and CDR2 is FQNEAQ (reference sequence). The DNA for the CDR3 is TGTGCCAGCAGCTTACCGGGAGGACAGGGGAGGTACGGCTACACCTTC. Translating it yields CASSLPGGQGRYGYTF. The whole variable domain, remainder taken from reference TRBV7-9 and TRBJ1-2, is DTGVSQNPRHKITKRGQNVTFRCDPISEHNRLYWYRQTLGQGPEFLTYFQNEAQLEKSRLLSDRFSAERPKGSFSTLEIQRTEQGDSAMYLCASSLPGGQGRYGYTFGSGTRLTVV.

This clone has only a few counts. The chain joins TRBV6-1 to TRBJ1-2, with 7 nucleotides matching TRBD1. V trimming: 4 bases; J trimming: 3 bases; junction bases outside the gene matches: 5. This CDR3 is 14 amino acids long. CDR1 MNHNS and CDR2 SASEGT come from the germline V gene. DNA for the CDR3: TGTGCCAGCAGTGTTCCCACAGGGGACTATGGCTACACCTTC. This gives the protein CASSVPTGDYGYTF.

This clone was found a few times. This chain joins TRBV18 and TRBJ2-3; unclear D gene. Germline V gene lookup returns CDR1 KGHSH and CDR2 LQKENI. Trimming removed 6 bases at V and 2 bases at J, with 12 bases between. The CDR3 has 14 amino acids. CDR3 loop: CASSPTDSTDTQYF. In DNA, the CDR3 is TGTGCCAGCTCTCCCACCGATTCCACAGATACGCAGTATTTT.

This clone was seen only a few times. The rearrangement links TRBV2 to TRBJ1-2; TRBD1 matches 7 bases. The CDR3 is made up of 15 amino acids. Germline assignment: CDR1 SNHLY and CDR2 FYNNEI. Unmatched junction bases numbered 16, after V lost 9 bases and J lost 6 bases. The CDR3 is CASSIADREVNGYTF. In nucleotides, the CDR3 is TGTGCCAGTAGTATTGCCGACAGGGAGGTGAATGGCTACACCTTC.

This clone was detected only a few times. V and J are TRBV4-1 and TRBJ1-2; 8 nucleotides line up with TRBD1. With 0 bases clipped from V and 1 base from J, the junction kept 10 bases outside the gene matches. CDR1 is MGHRA, CDR2 YSYEKL, per germline. The CDR3 consists of 18 residues. Here the CDR3 DNA reads TGCGCCAGCAGCCAAGATAACGTACCGGGACAGGTTAACTATGGCTACACCTTC. Translation: CASSQDNVPGQVNYGYTF.

There are a few counts of this clone. This rearrangement joins TRBV6-5 to TRBJ1-2; D not resolved. This CDR3 contains 11 residues. Trimming left V 6 bases short and J 5 bases short, with 7 bases between. Germline V gene sequence: CDR1 MNHEY, CDR2 SVGAGI. The CDR3 nucleotides are TGTGCCAGCAGAAAGAGTTATGGCTACACCTTC. Residues: CASRKSYGYTF.

The chain recombines TRBV19 with TRBJ1-2; the match to TRBD1 covers 9 bases. The junction had 8 bases not matched to a gene; V was cut back by 8 bases and J by 13 bases. The CDR3 runs to 11 residues. Germline assignment: CDR1 LNHDA and CDR2 SQIVND (reference sequence). The chain's CDR3 is CASHVQGAITF. In DNA, the CDR3 is TGTGCCAGTCACGTACAGGGGGCGATCACCTTC.

The chain combines TRBV30 with TRBJ2-7; 7 bases fit TRBD1. V trimming: 0 bases; J trimming: 3 bases; junction bases outside the gene matches: 8. The germline V gene has CDR1 GTSNPN and CDR2 SVGIG (reference sequence). The CDR3 spans 15 residues. The DNA for the CDR3 is TGTGCCTGGAGTGTACCCACAGGGGTAAGCTACGAGCAGTACTTC. Amino acids: CAWSVPTGVSYEQYF.

This clone has just a few counts. In DNA, the CDR3 is TGCGCCAGCAGCTTGAATCGGGATACGCAGTATTTT. Translation: CASSLNRDTQYF. V is TRBV5-1 and J is TRBJ2-3; D remains unclear. Per the germline V gene, CDR1 is SGHRS and CDR2 is YFSETQ. V was trimmed by 1 base and J by 6 bases, leaving 6 bases between them. The CDR3 has 12 residues. The entire variable domain, with the rest obtained from reference TRBV5-1 and TRBJ2-3, is as follows: KAGVTQTPRYLIKTRGQQVTLSCSPISGHRSVSWYQQTPGQGLQFLFEYFSETQRNKGNFPGRFSGRQFSNSRSEMNVSTLELGDSALYLCASSLNRDTQYFGPGTRLTVL.